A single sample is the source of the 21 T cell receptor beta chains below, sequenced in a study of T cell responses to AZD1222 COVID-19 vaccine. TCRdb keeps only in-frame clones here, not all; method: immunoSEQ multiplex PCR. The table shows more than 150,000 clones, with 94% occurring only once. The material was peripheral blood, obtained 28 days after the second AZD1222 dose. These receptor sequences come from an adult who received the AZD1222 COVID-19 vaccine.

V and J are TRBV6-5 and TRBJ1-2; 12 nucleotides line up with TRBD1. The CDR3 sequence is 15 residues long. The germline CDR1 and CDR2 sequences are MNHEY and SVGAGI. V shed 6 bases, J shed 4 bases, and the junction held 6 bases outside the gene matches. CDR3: CASRAGTGGGYGYTF. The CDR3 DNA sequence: TGTGCCAGCAGGGCCGGGACAGGGGGCGGCTATGGCTACACCTTC.

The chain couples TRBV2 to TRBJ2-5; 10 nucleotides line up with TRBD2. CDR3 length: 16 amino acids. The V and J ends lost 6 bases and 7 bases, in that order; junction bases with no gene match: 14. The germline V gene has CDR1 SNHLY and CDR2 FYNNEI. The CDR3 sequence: CASRGTSGDRGGTQYF. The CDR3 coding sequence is TGTGCCAGCAGGGGAACTAGCGGGGACCGCGGGGGGACCCAGTACTTC.

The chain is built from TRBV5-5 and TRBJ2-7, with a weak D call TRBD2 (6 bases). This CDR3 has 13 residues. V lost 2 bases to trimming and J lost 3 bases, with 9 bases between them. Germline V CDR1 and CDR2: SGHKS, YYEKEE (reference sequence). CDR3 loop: CASSFGGFYEQYF. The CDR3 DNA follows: TGTGCCAGCAGCTTCGGAGGGTTCTACGAGCAGTACTTC.

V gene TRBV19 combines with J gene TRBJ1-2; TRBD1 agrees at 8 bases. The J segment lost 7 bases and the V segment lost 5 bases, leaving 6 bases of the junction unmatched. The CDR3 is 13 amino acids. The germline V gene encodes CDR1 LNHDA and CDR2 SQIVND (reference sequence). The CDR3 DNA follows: TGTGCCAGTAGTTTCCCCACAGGGGGTGGCTACACCTTC. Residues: CASSFPTGGGYTF. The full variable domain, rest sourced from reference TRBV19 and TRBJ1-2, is DGGITQSPKYLFRKEGQNVTLSCEQNLNHDAMYWYRQDPGQGLRLIYYSQIVNDFQKGDIAEGYSVSREKKESFPLTVTSAQKNPTAFYLCASSFPTGGGYTFGSGTRLTVV.

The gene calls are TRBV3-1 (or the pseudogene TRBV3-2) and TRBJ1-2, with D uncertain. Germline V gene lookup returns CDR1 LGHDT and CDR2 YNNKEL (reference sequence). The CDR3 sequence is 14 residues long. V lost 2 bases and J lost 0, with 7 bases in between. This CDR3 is CASSQNSPNYGYTF. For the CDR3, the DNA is TGTGCCAGCAGCCAAAACAGCCCTAACTATGGCTACACCTTC.

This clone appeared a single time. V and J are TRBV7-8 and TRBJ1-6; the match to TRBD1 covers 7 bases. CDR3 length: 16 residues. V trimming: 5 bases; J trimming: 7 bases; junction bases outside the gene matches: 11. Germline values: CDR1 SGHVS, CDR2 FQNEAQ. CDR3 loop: CASSVNRGSDNSPLHF. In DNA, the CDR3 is TGTGCCAGCAGCGTAAACAGGGGATCGGACAATTCACCCCTCCACTTT.

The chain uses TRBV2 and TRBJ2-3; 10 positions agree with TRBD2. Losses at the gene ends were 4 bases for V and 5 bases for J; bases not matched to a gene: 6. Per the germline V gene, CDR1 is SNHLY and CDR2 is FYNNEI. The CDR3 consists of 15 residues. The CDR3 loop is CASSARAGGIDTQYF. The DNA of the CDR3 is TGTGCCAGCAGTGCCCGAGCGGGAGGGATAGATACGCAGTATTTT.

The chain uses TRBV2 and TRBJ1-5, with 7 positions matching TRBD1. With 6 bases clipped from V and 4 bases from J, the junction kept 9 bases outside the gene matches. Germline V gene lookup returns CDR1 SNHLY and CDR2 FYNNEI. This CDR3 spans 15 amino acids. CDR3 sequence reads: CASSAIGTVNQPQHF. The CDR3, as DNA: TGTGCCAGCAGCGCGATCGGGACAGTTAATCAGCCCCAGCATTTT. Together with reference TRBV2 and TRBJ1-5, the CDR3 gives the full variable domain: EPEVTQTPSHQVTQMGQEVILRCVPISNHLYFYWYRQILGQKVEFLVSFYNNEISEKSEIFDDQFSVERPDGSNFTLKIRSTKLEDSAMYFCASSAIGTVNQPQHFGDGTRLSIL.

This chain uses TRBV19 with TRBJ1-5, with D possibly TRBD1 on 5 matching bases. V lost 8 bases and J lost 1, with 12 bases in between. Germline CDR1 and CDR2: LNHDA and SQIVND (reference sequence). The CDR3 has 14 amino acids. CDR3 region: CASCRASSNQPQHF. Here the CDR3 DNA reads TGTGCCAGTTGCAGGGCCTCCAGCAATCAGCCCCAGCATTTT.

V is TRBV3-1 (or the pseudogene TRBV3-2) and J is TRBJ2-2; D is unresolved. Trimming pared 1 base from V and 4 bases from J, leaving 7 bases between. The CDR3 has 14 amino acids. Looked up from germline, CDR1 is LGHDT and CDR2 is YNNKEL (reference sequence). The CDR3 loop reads CASSQVRATGELFF. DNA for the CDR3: TGTGCCAGCAGCCAAGTTCGGGCCACCGGGGAGCTGTTTTTT.

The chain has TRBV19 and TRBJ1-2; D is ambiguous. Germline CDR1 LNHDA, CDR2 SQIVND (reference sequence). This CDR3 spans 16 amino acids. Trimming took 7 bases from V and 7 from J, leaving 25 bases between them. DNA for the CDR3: TGTGCCAGTAATCGGGTTCGGGCAGCCCTCCGGAGTGGCTACACCTTC. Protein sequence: CASNRVRAALRSGYTF.

The CDR3 here is CASSLYRDYEQYF. The DNA for the CDR3 is TGTGCCAGCAGTTTATACAGGGACTACGAGCAGTACTTC. V is TRBV12-3 or TRBV12-4 and J is TRBJ2-7; D possibly corresponds to TRBD1 (6 bases). Trimming took off 2 bases at V and 3 bases at J, with 8 bases between the two ends. This CDR3 comprises 13 residues.

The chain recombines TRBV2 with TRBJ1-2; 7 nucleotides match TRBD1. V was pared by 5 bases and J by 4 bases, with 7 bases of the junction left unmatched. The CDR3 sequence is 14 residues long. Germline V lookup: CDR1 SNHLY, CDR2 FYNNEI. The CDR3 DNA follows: TGTGCCAGCAGTATCGCTGGGACAGCCTATGGCTACACCTTC. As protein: CASSIAGTAYGYTF.

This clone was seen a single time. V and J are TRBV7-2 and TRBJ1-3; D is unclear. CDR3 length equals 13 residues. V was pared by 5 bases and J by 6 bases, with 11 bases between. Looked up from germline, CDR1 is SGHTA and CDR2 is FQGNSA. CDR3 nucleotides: TGTGCCAGCAGCCCCCCGTGGGAAAACACCATATATTTT. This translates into CASSPPWENTIYF.

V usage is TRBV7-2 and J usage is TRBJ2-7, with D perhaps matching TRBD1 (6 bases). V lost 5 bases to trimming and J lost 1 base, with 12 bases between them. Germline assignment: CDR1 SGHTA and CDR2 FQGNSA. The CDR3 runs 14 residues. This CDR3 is CASSKPGHSYEQYF. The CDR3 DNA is TGTGCCAGCAGCAAACCGGGACATTCCTACGAGCAGTACTTC.

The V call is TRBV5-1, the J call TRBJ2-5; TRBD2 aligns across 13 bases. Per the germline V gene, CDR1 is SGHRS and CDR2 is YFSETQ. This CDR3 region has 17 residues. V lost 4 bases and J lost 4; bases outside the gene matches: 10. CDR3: CASSPGTSGTITETQYF. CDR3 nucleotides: TGCGCCAGCAGCCCCGGGACTAGCGGGACCATCACAGAGACCCAGTACTTC.

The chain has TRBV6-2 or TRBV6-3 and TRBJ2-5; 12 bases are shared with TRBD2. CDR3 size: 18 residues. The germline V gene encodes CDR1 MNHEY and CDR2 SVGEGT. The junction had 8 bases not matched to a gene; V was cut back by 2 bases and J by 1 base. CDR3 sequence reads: CASSYPSGGAYPQETQYF. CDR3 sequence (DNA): TGTGCCAGCAGTTACCCTAGCGGGGGGGCCTATCCCCAAGAGACCCAGTACTTC.

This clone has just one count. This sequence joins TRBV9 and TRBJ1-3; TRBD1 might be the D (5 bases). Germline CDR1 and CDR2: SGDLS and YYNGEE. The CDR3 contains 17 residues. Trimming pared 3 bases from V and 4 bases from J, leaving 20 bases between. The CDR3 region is CASSEAPSGVAGNTIYF. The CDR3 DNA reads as TGTGCCAGCAGCGAAGCCCCTTCGGGGGTAGCGGGAAACACCATATATTTT.

For the CDR3, the DNA is TGTGCCAGCTCAGAACTAGCGTCCGGGGAGACCCAGTACTTC. Its protein is CASSELASGETQYF. The V call is TRBV18, the J call TRBJ2-5; 7 bases map to TRBD2. The V segment lost 5 bases and the J segment 5 bases; nucleotides outside the gene matches: 8. The CDR3 consists of 14 residues. Germline V gene data show CDR1 as KGHSH and CDR2 as LQKENI.

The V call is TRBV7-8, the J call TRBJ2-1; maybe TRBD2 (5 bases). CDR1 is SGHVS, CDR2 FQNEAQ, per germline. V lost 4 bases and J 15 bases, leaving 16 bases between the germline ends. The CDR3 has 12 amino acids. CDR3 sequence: CASSSQVGEGFF. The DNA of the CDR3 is TGTGCCAGCAGCTCCCAGGTCGGGGAAGGGTTCTTC.

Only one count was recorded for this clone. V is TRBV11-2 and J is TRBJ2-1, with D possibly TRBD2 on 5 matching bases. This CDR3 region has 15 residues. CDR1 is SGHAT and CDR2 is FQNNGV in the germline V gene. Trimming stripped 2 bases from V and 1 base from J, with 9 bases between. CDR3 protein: CASSLYEGSYNEQFF. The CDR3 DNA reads TGTGCCAGCAGCTTATATGAGGGTTCCTACAATGAGCAGTTCTTC.